This entry describes one TCR beta chain. Its antigen remains undetermined. Base qualities are not provided; no much larger clone lies one nucleotide away. Via the germline V gene, CDR1 is KGHSH and CDR2 LQKENI. Between the V and J ends, shortened by 3 bases and 10 bases respectively, the junction contains 17 bases. From cysteine to phenylalanine, the CDR3 is 14 amino acids long. Just the 42-base CDR3 DNA is kept, in frame starting at base 1. Per the publication, the time point label means: pretreatment peripheral blood. The cohort included roughly 30 patients with locally advanced or metastatic urothelial carcinoma who were treated at Memorial Sloan Kettering on a trial protocol. Peripheral blood mononuclear cells were collected pretreatment and during treatment, with between 1 and 8 total time points obtained per patient. The Qiagen DNeasy Blood extraction kit was used to purify genomic DNA from total PBMCs and from tumor samples. Collected pretreatment and during treatment, PBMCs were isolated and stored as previously described.

This record belongs to a study of PD-L1 blockade in urothelial cancer (dated by TCRdb to 2016 to 2017). With respect to the entire study: Therapy was started at some point between 2013 and 2015 for all patients, and atezolizumab 1,200 mg was administered intravenously every 3 weeks. Some 30 patients had pretreatment blood TCR-seq, about 25 had at least one posttreatment blood collection, and about 25 had tumor TCR-seq. In the same patients, pretreatment tumors underwent whole exome sequencing and RNA sequencing in addition to TCR sequencing. Blood samples were analyzed at 3 weeks after treatment start (second dose) and at 6 weeks after treatment start. Durable clinical benefit meant progression-free survival longer than 6 months, and TCR features were also tested against progression-free and overall survival. About 90% of the roughly 30 patients were identified as males with urothelial cancer of bladder origin, and a prior smoking history was reported by 18 of 29 patients. Blood samples gave a median of approximately 150,000 T cells and approximately 80,000 unique TCRs, with a median clonality of 0.080. An ECOG performance status of 0 or 1 was recorded for the patients, and 0 to 3 prior chemotherapy regimens had been received by the patients. Durable clinical benefit was achieved by nine patients and was not achieved by 20 patients. Somatic, immune and clinical correlates of response to PD-L1 blockade with atezolizumab in urothelial cancer were the focus of an exploratory multi-omic analysis. Pretreatment tumor samples, along with matched peripheral blood collected serially before and after atezolizumab treatment, underwent TCR sequencing. On the study overall, not on this receptor specifically: Among patients with durable benefit, tumor-associated TCR clones showed greater expansion in peripheral blood 3 weeks after treatment started (n of about 21, p = 0.022). Improved progression-free and overall survival was found to be associated with pretreatment peripheral blood TCR clonality below the median. Because the sample size was small (n ≈ 27) and many of the analyses were exploratory, the results are meant to be hypothesis-generating.

Synthetic TCR analog templates were spiked into each PCR so that absolute template abundance could be estimated from read counts. The immunoSEQ assay was used to amplify TCRbeta CDR3 regions from genomic DNA with bias-controlled V and J gene primers. Sequencing of rearranged TCRbeta segments was performed at approximately 20X coverage. The paper's data handling went like this. Sequencing errors were corrected by clustering, and CDR3s were annotated against IMGT so that V, D and J genes could be assigned. Downstream analyses used only productive TCRbeta rearrangements and left out out-of-frame or stop-codon sequences. Clonality was computed as one minus Shannon entropy normalized by the log of the number of unique productive sequences. Fisher's exact test with Benjamini-Hochberg correction, using a cutoff of adjusted p below 0.01, was how clones that differed between time points or between blood and tumor were identified. Imported from immuneACCESS, the table was reduced by TCRdb to in-frame sequences with V and J called. These copies leave out some clones; in studies compared against another copy, an unresolved V gene accounts for under half, and the cause of the remainder is not known. Clone size and V and J calls were adopted from that table, with D and trimming inferred from the DNA. A total of roughly 39,000 clones appear in this sample, roughly nine tenths of them only once. Together, the top ten hold over 9% of the sample.

This clonotype was obtained from a woman aged 60-75 years with urothelial cancer. Sequencing used PBMCs, obtained around atezolizumab (anti-PD-L1) treatment. The rearranged segments are TRBV18 and TRBJ2-3; the D gene is perhaps TRBD2, on 6 matching bases. The DNA is as follows: TGTGCCAGCTCACCGCGGGATTCGAGATGGTCGCAGTATTTT. Its translation reads: CASSPRDSRWSQYF.